Listed below are T cell receptor beta chains from one sample, sequenced in a study of response to subunit inactivated influenza vaccine. TCRdb processed the RT-PCR reads anew with MiXCR; each CDR3 protein has one entry. The sample contains 450,000 to 550,000 distinct CDR3 sequences, about 25% of which appear only once. The material was CD4+ T cells sorted from PBMCs, obtained around 5 days after vaccination. These receptors were collected from a man aged 50-59 years who received an inactivated influenza vaccine. CDR3s include the opening cysteine and the closing phenylalanine or tryptophan. D genes are given only for firm matches. Clone size is stated in some rows and not others, as once, few, many or a class when expanded.

abundance	j_gene	d_gene	v_gene	CDR3nt	CDR3aa
once	TRBJ2-7	TRBD1	TRBV28	TGTGCCAGCAGTAATTACAGGGGATCTTTCTACGAGCAGTACTTC	CASSNYRGSFYEQYF
.	TRBJ2-3	.	TRBV5-1	TGCGCCAGCAGCGCGGACAGTAATCAGCCCCAGTATTTT	CASSADSNQPQYF
.	TRBJ2-7	TRBD2	TRBV7-2	TGTGCCAGCAGCCCAGGACTAGCGGCTCGAGAGCAGTACTTC	CASSPGLAAREQYF
once	TRBJ2-1	.	TRBV29-1	TGCAGCGGCCGGCGGCTGCCTATGGACCCCTCCTACAATGAGCAGTTCTTC	CSGRRLPMDPSYNEQFF
few	TRBJ2-5	TRBD2	TRBV3-1	TGTGCCAGCAGCCCGTACAACAACATTCTAGCGGGAGGGCAGGAGACCCAGTACTTC	CASSPYNNILAGGQETQYF
few	TRBJ2-1	TRBD2	TRBV29-1	TGCAGCGTTAAATCCGGGACTAGCGATTACAATGAGCAGTTCTTC	CSVKSGTSDYNEQFF
few	TRBJ2-1	.	TRBV5-1	TGCGCCAGCAGCTTAGACAGCCGGAGCTCCTACAATGAGCAGTTCTTC	CASSLDSRSSYNEQFF
few	TRBJ2-3	TRBD2	TRBV5-5	TGTGCCAGCAGCTTTGGTGGGGGGGTCACAGATACGCAGTATTTT	CASSFGGGVTDTQYF
.	TRBJ1-2	TRBD1	TRBV6-2/TRBV6-3	TGTGCCAGCAGTTACTCTCGACAGGGAGGCTATGGCTACACCTTC	CASSYSRQGGYGYTF
.	TRBJ2-2	TRBD2	TRBV20-1	TGCAGTGCGCCGAAAGGTGCACTAGCGGGCCCCTCCCCGCACACCGGGGAGCTGTTTTTT	CSAPKGALAGPSPHTGELFF
few	TRBJ2-3	.	TRBV30	TGTGCCTGGAGTAACAGCTTCCTGGGCGATACGCAGTATTTT	CAWSNSFLGDTQYF
.	TRBJ2-1	TRBD1	TRBV12-3/TRBV12-4	TGTGCCAGCAGTTTTAGGGACAGGGATGGGGATGAGCAGTTCTTC	CASSFRDRDGDEQFF
.	TRBJ1-5	.	TRBV7-2	TGTGCCAGCAGCCCCTGGACAGATCAGCCCCAGCATTTT	CASSPWTDQPQHF
.	TRBJ2-3	.	TRBV9	TGTGCCAGCAGCGAACGGAGGTCGGATACGCAGTATTTT	CASSERRSDTQYF
once	TRBJ1-5	TRBD1	TRBV12-3/TRBV12-4	TGTGCCAGCATGACAGGGGGCAGGGGCAATCAGCCCCAGCATTTT	CASMTGGRGNQPQHF
few	TRBJ2-3	.	TRBV6-1	TGTGCCAGCCACATGACCTCAAGCACAGATACGCAGTATTTT	CASHMTSSTDTQYF
.	TRBJ2-5	.	TRBV4-1	TGCGCCAGCAGCCGAGGACAGATGGAAGAGACCCAGTACTTC	CASSRGQMEETQYF
.	TRBJ1-1	.	TRBV18	TGTGCCAGCTCACCTAGGACACAAAACACTGAAGCTTTCTTT	CASSPRTQNTEAFF
.	TRBJ2-2	.	TRBV2	TGTGCCAGCAATCGACTCGGGGAGCTGTTTTTT	CASNRLGELFF
.	TRBJ1-6	.	TRBV12-3/TRBV12-4	TGTGCCAGCAGTGACAGCTCCTATAATTCACCCCTCCACTTT	CASSDSSYNSPLHF
.	TRBJ2-5	.	TRBV6-2/TRBV6-3	TGTGCCAGCAGCTCCGGGGGGCGCGGAGAGACCCAGTACTTC	CASSSGGRGETQYF
.	TRBJ1-2	.	TRBV20-1	TGCAGTGCTAGCGTCAGGGTCGATGGCTACACCTTC	CSASVRVDGYTF
.	TRBJ2-1	.	TRBV24-1	TGTGCCACCAGTGACCCCGGGGGTCAGGGTATCGATGAGCAGTTCTTC	CATSDPGGQGIDEQFF
.	TRBJ1-6	TRBD1	TRBV27	TGTGCCAGCACCATTAGGAGGGGGACAGGGGGCTCACCCCTCCACTTT	CASTIRRGTGGSPLHF
few	TRBJ2-2	.	TRBV12-3/TRBV12-4	TGTGCCAGCAGACTAGACCGAAACACCGGGGAGCTGTTTTTT	CASRLDRNTGELFF
.	TRBJ2-5	TRBD2	TRBV6-1	TGTGCCAGCAGTAAAAACGGACTAGCGTTTGAGACCCAGTACTTC	CASSKNGLAFETQYF
.	TRBJ1-6	.	TRBV4-2	TGTGCCAGCAGCCAAGATTATAATTTACCCCTCCACTTT	CASSQDYNLPLHF
few	TRBJ2-1	TRBD2	TRBV20-1	TGCAGTGCTACTAGCGGGAGTAAGTACAATGAGCAGTTCTTC	CSATSGSKYNEQFF
.	TRBJ2-2	TRBD2	TRBV20-1	TGCAGTTTGTTCCCTAGCGGCGCCACCGGGGAGCTGTTTTTT	CSLFPSGATGELFF
.	TRBJ2-5	.	TRBV5-5	TGTGCCAGCAGCTTGGCTTCAACAAACCAAGAGACCCAGTACTTC	CASSLASTNQETQYF
few	TRBJ1-1	TRBD1	TRBV11-1	TGTGCCAGCAGCTTAGGCCCCCACCCCCTACAAGACAGACAGGGGAGCCCTGAAGCTTTCTTT	CASSLGPHPLQDRQGSPEAFF
few	TRBJ2-5	.	TRBV6-2/TRBV6-3	TGTGCCAGCAGTTGGTCGGTGGGTGATCAAGAGACCCAGTACTTC	CASSWSVGDQETQYF
.	TRBJ2-2	.	TRBV11-2	TGTGCCAGCAGCTTAGTCACCCTCGGCACCGGGGAGCTGTTTTTT	CASSLVTLGTGELFF
few	TRBJ1-1	.	TRBV10-3	TGTGCCATCAGGACAGAGGTCGGCACTGAAGCTTTCTTT	CAIRTEVGTEAFF
few	TRBJ2-4	TRBD1	TRBV5-4	TGTGCCAGCAGCTGGGGACAGAGTCCTGAAAACATTCAGTACTTC	CASSWGQSPENIQYF
few	TRBJ2-1	TRBD1	TRBV20-1	TGCAGCACCGGGACAGTGACTTACAATGAGCAGTTCTTC	CSTGTVTYNEQFF
.	TRBJ2-6	.	TRBV6-2/TRBV6-3	TGTGCCAGCAGTTACGTCCAGGGGCAGGATTCTGGGGCCAACGTCCTGACTTTC	CASSYVQGQDSGANVLTF
few	TRBJ2-1	TRBD1	TRBV7-9	TGTGCCAGCGAACCGACGCAGACAGGGGGGCCCATCGATGAGCAGTTCTTC	CASEPTQTGGPIDEQFF
few	TRBJ2-1	TRBD2	TRBV6-4	TGTGCCAGCAGTGACGGCGGGAGCCCCTACAATGAGCAGTTCTTC	CASSDGGSPYNEQFF
.	TRBJ2-7	TRBD2	TRBV4-3	TGCGCCAGCAGCCAAGATGGCGGGAGGGCCTACGAGCAGTACTTC	CASSQDGGRAYEQYF
few	TRBJ2-7	.	TRBV5-1	TGCGCCAGCAGCTTGGGGGACTGGAGCTCCTACGAGCAGTACTTC	CASSLGDWSSYEQYF
many	TRBJ2-1	TRBD1	TRBV7-2	TGTGCCAGCAGCCGCCGACAGGGTGAGCAGTTCTTC	CASSRRQGEQFF